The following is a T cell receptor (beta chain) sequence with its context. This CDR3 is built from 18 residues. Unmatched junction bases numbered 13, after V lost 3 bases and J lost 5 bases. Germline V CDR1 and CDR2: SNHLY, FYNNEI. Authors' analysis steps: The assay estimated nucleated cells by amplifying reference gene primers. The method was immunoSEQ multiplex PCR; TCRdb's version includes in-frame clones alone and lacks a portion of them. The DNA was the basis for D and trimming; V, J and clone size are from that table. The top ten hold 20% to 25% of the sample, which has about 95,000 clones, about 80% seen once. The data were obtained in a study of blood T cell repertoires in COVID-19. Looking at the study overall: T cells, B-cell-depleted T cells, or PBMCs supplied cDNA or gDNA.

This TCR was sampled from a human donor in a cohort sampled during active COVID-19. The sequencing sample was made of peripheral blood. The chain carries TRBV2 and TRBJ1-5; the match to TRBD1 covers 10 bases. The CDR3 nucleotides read TGTGCCAGCAGTGATGCGACAGGGGGCGTTTTGCCGGATCAGCCCCAGCATTTT. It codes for CASSDATGGVLPDQPQHF. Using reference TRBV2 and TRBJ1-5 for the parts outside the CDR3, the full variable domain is EPEVTQTPSHQVTQMGQEVILRCVPISNHLYFYWYRQILGQKVEFLVSFYNNEISEKSEIFDDQFSVERPDGSNFTLKIRSTKLEDSAMYFCASSDATGGVLPDQPQHFGDGTRLSIL.